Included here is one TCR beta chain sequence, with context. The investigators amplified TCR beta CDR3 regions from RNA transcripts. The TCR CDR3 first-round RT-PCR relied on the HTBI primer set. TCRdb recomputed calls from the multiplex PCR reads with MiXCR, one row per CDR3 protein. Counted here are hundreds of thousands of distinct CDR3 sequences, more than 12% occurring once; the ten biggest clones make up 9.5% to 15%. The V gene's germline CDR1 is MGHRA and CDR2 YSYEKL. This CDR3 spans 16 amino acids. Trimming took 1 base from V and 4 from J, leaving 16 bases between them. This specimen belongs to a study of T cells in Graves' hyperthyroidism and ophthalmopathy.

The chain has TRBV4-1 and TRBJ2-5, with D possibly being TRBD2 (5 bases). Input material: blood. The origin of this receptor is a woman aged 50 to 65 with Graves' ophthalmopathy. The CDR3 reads CASSQGLVLARETQYF. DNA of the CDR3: TGCGCCAGCAGCCAAGGCTTGGTCCTAGCCAGAGAGACCCAGTACTTC.